This T cell receptor beta chain is drawn from a study of response to subunit inactivated influenza vaccine. Regarding this clonotype: Its target is unknown.

MiXCR was run by TCRdb on the RT-PCR reads, yielding one entry per CDR3 protein. The table lists 500,000 to 550,000 distinct CDR3 sequences, around 8% of them singletons. The study's findings and limits: The authors suggested that few new T cells are recruited per seasonal influenza vaccination.

The CDR3 sequence is 16 residues long. Germline-derived CDR1 and CDR2 are SGDLS and YYNGEE. Trimming cost V 1 base and J 3 bases, with 16 bases left between them. The source of this sequence is a man aged 50-75 years who received an inactivated influenza vaccine. The chain combines TRBV9 with TRBJ2-5; no clear D. Sample: PBMCs from blood, taken less than 30 months after vaccination. Here the CDR3 reads CASSVSPNRKKETQYF. DNA of the CDR3: TGTGCCAGCAGCGTATCCCCTAACCGAAAGAAAGAGACCCAGTACTTC.